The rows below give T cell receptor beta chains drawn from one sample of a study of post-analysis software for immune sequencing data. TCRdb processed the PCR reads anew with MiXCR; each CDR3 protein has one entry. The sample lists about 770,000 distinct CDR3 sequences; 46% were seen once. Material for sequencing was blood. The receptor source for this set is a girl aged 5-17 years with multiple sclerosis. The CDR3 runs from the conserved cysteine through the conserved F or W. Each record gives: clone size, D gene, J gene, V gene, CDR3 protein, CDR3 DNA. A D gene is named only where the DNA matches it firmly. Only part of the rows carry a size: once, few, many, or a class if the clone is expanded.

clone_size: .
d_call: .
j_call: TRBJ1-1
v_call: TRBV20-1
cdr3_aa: CSARPTWSEAFF
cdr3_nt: TGCAGTGCTAGACCGACTTGGAGTGAAGCTTTCTTT

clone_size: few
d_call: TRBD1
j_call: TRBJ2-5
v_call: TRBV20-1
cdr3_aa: CSARDPPGGFTQETQYF
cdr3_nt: TGCAGTGCTAGGGATCCACCAGGGGGCTTTACTCAAGAGACCCAGTACTTC

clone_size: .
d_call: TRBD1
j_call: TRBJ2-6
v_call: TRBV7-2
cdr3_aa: CASSLAKGTGISSGANVLTF
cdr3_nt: TGTGCCAGCAGCTTAGCTAAAGGGACAGGGATTTCCTCTGGGGCCAACGTCCTGACTTTC

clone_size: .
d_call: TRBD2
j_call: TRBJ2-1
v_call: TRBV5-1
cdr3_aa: CASSPLGVAGGGDEQFF
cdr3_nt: TGCGCCAGCAGCCCCCTGGGAGTAGCGGGAGGGGGTGATGAGCAGTTCTTC

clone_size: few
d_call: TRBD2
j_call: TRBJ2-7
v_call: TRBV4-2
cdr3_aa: CASSHTSGASYEQYF
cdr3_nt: TGTGCCAGCAGCCACACTAGCGGGGCCTCCTACGAGCAGTACTTC

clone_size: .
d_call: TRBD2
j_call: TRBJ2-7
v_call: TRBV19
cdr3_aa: CASSTTSGSLGEQYF
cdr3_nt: TGTGCCAGTAGTACGACTAGCGGGAGTTTGGGTGAGCAGTACTTC

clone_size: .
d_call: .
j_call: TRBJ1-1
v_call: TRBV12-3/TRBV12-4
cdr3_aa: CTSSPFTEAFF
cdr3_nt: TGTACCAGCAGCCCGTTCACTGAAGCTTTCTTT

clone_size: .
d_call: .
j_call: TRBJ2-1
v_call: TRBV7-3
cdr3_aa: CASSLRPDKDGEQFF
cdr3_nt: TGTGCCAGCAGCTTACGGCCTGATAAGGATGGTGAGCAGTTCTTC

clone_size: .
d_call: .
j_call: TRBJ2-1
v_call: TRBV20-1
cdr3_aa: CSARGGAGNNEQFF
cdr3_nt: TGCAGTGCTAGAGGAGGGGCGGGCAACAATGAGCAGTTCTTC

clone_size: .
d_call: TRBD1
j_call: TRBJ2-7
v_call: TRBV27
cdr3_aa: CASSLRQGTDEQYF
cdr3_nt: TGTGCCAGCAGCCTTAGACAGGGAACGGACGAGCAGTACTTC

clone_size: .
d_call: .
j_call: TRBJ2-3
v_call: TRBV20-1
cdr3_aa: CSARMAGTSTDTQYF
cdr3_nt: TGCAGTGCTAGGATGGCGGGGACTAGCACAGATACGCAGTATTTT

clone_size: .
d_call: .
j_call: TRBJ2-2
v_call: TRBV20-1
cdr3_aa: CSAQSTNTGELFF
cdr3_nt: TGCAGTGCGCAATCAACGAACACCGGGGAGCTGTTTTTT

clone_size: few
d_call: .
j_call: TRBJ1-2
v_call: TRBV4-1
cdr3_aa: CASSQDRGQGLLFNYGYTF
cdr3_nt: TGCGCCAGCAGCCAAGATCGAGGTCAGGGGCTTCTATTTAACTATGGCTACACCTTC

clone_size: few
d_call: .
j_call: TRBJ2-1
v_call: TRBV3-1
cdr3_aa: CASSKDGTEQFF
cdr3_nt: TGTGCCAGCAGCAAGGACGGGACAGAGCAGTTCTTC

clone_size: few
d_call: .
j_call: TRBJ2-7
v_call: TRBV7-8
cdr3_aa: CASSLRESPYEQYF
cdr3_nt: TGTGCCAGCAGCTTAAGGGAGAGCCCCTACGAGCAGTACTTC

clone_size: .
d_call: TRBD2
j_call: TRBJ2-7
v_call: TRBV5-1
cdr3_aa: CASSFYLAGGDYEQYF
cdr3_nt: TGCGCCAGCAGCTTTTATCTAGCGGGGGGGGACTACGAGCAGTACTTC

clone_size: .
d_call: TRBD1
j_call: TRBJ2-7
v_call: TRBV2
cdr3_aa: CAGGQGTYEQYF
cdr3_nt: TGTGCAGGGGGACAGGGGACCTACGAGCAGTACTTC

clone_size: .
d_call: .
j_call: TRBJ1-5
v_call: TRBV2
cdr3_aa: CASSGEINQPQHF
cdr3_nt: TGTGCCAGCAGTGGTGAGATCAATCAGCCCCAGCATTTT

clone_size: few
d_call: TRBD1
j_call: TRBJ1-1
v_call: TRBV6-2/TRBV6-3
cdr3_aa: CASCTGGEAFF
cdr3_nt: TGTGCCAGTTGTACAGGGGGCGAAGCTTTCTTT

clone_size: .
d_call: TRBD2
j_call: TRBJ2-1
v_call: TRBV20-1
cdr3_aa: CSARDPPSGLANEQFF
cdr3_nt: TGCAGTGCTAGAGATCCCCCTAGCGGACTGGCTAATGAGCAGTTCTTC

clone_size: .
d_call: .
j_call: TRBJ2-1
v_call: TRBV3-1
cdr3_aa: CASSLADYSREANEQFF
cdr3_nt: TGTGCCAGCAGCCTCGCGGACTACTCACGAGAGGCCAATGAGCAGTTCTTC

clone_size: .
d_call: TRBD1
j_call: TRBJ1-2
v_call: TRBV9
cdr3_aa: CASSREGANRWYTF
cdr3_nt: TGTGCCAGCAGCCGAGAGGGGGCGAATCGGTGGTACACCTTC

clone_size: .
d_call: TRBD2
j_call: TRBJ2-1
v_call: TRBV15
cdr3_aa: CATSSGTSASPYNEQFF
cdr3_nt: TGTGCCACCAGCAGTGGGACTAGCGCGAGCCCCTACAATGAGCAGTTCTTC

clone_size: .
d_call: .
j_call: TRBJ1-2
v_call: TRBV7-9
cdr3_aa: CASSINADGYTF
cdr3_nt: TGTGCCAGCAGCATAAACGCCGATGGCTACACCTTC

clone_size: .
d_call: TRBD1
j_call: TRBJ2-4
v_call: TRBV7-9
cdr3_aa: CASSLRTGEVYEQCF
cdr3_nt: TGTGCCAGCAGCTTGCGGACAGGTGAAGTTTACGAGCAGTGCTTC

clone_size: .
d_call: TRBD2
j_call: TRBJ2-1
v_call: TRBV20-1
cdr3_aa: CSAKHTAGEVEFF
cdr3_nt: TGCAGTGCTAAGCACACGGCGGGAGAAGTTGAGTTCTTC

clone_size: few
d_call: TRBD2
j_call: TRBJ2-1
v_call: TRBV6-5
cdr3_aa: CASSQTSGSRREQFF
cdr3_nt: TGTGCCAGCAGTCAGACTAGCGGGAGTCGCCGTGAGCAGTTCTTC

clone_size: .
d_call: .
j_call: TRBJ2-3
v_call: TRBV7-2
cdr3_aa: CASSLVPASHTQYF
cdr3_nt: TGTGCCAGCAGCTTAGTCCCAGCGTCCCATACGCAGTATTTT

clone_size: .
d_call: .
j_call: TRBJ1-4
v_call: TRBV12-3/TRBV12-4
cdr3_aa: CASSPDTVNEKLFF
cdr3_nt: TGTGCCAGCAGCCCTGACACCGTTAATGAAAAACTGTTTTTT

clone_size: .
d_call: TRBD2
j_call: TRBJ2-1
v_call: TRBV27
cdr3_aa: CASSWGLVDEQFF
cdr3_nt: TGTGCCAGCAGCTGGGGACTAGTGGATGAGCAGTTCTTC

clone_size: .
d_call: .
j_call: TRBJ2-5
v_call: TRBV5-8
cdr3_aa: CASSLFYSETQYF
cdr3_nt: TGTGCCAGCAGCTTGTTCTACTCGGAGACCCAGTACTTC

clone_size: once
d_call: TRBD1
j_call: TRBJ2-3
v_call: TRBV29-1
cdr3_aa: CSSTGTGGTDTQYF
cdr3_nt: TGCAGCTCGACAGGGACAGGGGGCACAGATACGCAGTATTTT

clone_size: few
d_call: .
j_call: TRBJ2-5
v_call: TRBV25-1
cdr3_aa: CASSDPRASPQETQYF
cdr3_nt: TGTGCCAGCAGTGACCCCAGGGCTAGCCCCCAAGAGACCCAGTACTTC

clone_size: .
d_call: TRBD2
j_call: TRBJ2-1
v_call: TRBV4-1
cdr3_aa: CASSHTTGTSGIDEQFF
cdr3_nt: TGCGCCAGCAGCCATACCACCGGGACTAGCGGGATCGATGAGCAGTTCTTC

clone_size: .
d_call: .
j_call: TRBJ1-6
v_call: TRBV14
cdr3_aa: CASSQLWDSPLHF
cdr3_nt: TGTGCCAGCAGCCAACTCTGGGATTCACCCCTCCACTTT

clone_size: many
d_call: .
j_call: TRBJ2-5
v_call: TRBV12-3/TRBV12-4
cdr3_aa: CASRQYQETQYF
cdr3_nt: TGTGCCAGCAGACAGTACCAAGAGACCCAGTACTTC

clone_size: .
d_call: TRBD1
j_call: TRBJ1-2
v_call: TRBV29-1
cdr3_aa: CSVEDLGGGYTF
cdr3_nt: TGCAGCGTTGAAGATCTAGGGGGCGGCTACACCTTC

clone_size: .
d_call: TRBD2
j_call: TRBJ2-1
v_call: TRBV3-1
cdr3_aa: CASSQLAGSGDEQFF
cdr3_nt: TGTGCCAGCAGCCAACTAGCGGGTTCTGGCGATGAGCAGTTCTTC

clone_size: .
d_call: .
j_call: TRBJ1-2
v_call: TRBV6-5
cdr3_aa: CASSYRPAEYGYTF
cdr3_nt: TGTGCCAGCAGTTACAGACCCGCAGAGTATGGCTACACCTTC

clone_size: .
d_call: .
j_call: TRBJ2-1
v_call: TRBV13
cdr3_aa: CASSKTSKGAEQFF
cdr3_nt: TGTGCCAGCAGCAAGACCTCGAAAGGGGCTGAGCAGTTCTTC

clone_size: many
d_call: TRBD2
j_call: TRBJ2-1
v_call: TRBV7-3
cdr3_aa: CASSANPRLAGSYNEQFF
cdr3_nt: TGTGCCAGCAGCGCTAACCCCAGACTAGCGGGAAGCTACAATGAGCAGTTCTTC

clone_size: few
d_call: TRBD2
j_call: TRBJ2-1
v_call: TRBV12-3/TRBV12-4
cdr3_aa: CASSVYQAGGNEQFF
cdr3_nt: TGTGCCAGCAGTGTTTACCAGGCGGGGGGCAATGAGCAGTTCTTC

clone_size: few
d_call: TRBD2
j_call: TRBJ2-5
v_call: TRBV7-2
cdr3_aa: CASSLPAGLAVTQETQYF
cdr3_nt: TGTGCCAGCAGCTTGCCCGCGGGACTAGCGGTAACCCAAGAGACCCAGTACTTC

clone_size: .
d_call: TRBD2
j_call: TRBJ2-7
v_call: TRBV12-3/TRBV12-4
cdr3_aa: CASRTSGSHEQYF
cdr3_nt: TGTGCCAGCAGGACTAGCGGGAGCCACGAGCAGTACTTC

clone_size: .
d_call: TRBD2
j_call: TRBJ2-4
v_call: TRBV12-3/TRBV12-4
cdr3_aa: CASSPPGDSGGPIRRQYF
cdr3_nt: TGTGCCAGCAGTCCCCCCGGGGATAGCGGGGGTCCCATACGAAGGCAGTACTTC

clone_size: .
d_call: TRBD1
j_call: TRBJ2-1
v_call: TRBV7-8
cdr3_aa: CASSLRGTGARYNEQFF
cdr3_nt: TGTGCCAGCAGCTTAAGGGGCACAGGGGCGCGATACAATGAGCAGTTCTTC

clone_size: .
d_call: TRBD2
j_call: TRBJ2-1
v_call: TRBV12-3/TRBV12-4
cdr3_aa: CASSFGSSGTTREQFF
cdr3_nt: TGTGCCAGCAGTTTCGGGTCTAGCGGGACGACACGTGAGCAGTTCTTC